The 5 T cell receptor beta chains listed next were all sequenced from one sample in a study of beta chain features in type 1 diabetes. The investigators reverse transcribed all of the isolated RNA, so they sequenced expressed TCRB transcripts. Sequenced by immunoSEQ multiplex PCR; TCRdb stores in-frame clones only, minus some. The sample consists of 400,000 or so clones, 9.6% of them appearing once. Study findings and constraints: Shortening of TCRB CDR3s, moderate but significant, appeared in all four CD4+ subsets of Type 1 diabetes patients.

No antigens are known for them. Sequences were obtained from central memory CD4+ T cells from blood. These TCRs come from a young man with type 1 diabetes.

This clone was seen repeatedly, ten times or more. J is TRBJ2-3 and V is TRBV25-1; tentatively, D is TRBD2 (6 bases). This CDR3 contains 12 residues. The V end was cut by 7 bases, the J end by 3 bases, with 8 bases between. Germline CDR1 and CDR2: MGHDK and SYGVNS. Written as DNA, the CDR3 is TGTGCCAGCAACGCGGGGACAGATACGCAGTATTTT. It specifies CASNAGTDTQYF.

The sample holds a few counts of this clone. This chain uses TRBV7-8 with TRBJ2-5; 12 positions match TRBD2. CDR1 is SGHVS and CDR2 is FQNEAQ in the germline V gene. J gave up 4 bases and V 4 bases, and 1 base lay outside the gene matches. There are 14 residues in the CDR3. The CDR3 region is CASSSTSGGETQYF. DNA for the CDR3: TGTGCCAGCAGCTCGACTAGCGGGGGAGAGACCCAGTACTTC.

In this sample, this clone turned up a few times. The V gene is TRBV4-1, the J gene TRBJ2-1, with D hard to call. The CDR3 length is 13 residues. The V gene's germline CDR1 is MGHRA and CDR2 YSYEKL. V was trimmed by 4 bases and J by 9 bases, leaving 13 bases between them. The CDR3 nucleotides read TGCGCCAGCAGCCCCCTCTGGGAAGGTGAGCAGTTCTTC. Its protein product is CASSPLWEGEQFF.

In its sample, this clone was seen many times. The chain employs TRBV28 and TRBJ2-6; unclear D gene. CDR1 and CDR2 (germline): MDHEN, SYDVKM. V lost 5 bases, J lost 1 base, and 12 bases lay in between. This CDR3 comprises 16 residues. The CDR3, as DNA: TGTGCCAGCAGTGAGGTGATTGGATCTGGGGCCAACGTCCTGACTTTC. Amino acid sequence: CASSEVIGSGANVLTF. The full variable domain, with the rest looked up from reference TRBV28 and TRBJ2-6, is DVKVTQSSRYLVKRTGEKVFLECVQDMDHENMFWYRQDPGLGLRLIYFSYDVKMKEKGDIPEGYSVSREKKERFSLILESASTNQTSMYLCASSEVIGSGANVLTFGAGSRLTVL.

This clone was observed a few times. The germline gene is not matched at one end of the junction; a read error may be the cause. V and J are TRBV7-2 and TRBJ2-1, with D perhaps matching TRBD1 or TRBD2 (5 bases each). The CDR3 runs 14 residues. Germline loops: CDR1 SGHTA, CDR2 FQGNSA. CDR3 region: CASSTGTSFNEQFF. The CDR3 region has the DNA TGTGCCAGCAGTACCGGGACCTCCTTCAATGAGCAGTTCTTC.